This is a list of T cell receptor beta chains from one sample in a study of cytomegalovirus exposure and HLA in healthy donors. TCRdb keeps only in-frame clones here, not all; method: immunoSEQ multiplex PCR. The sample is made up of some 130,000 clones, and the top ten hold less than 2% of it. The sample was PBMCs. These receptors were taken from a man younger than 30 in good health and CMV-seronegative. CDR3s include the opening cysteine and the closing phenylalanine or tryptophan. D genes are given only for firm matches.

j_call | d_call | v_call | cdr3_nt | cdr3_aa
TRBJ2-7 | TRBD2 | TRBV11-2 | TGTGCCAGCAGCCCGGGACTAGCGGGGAACTCCTACGAGCAGTACTTC | CASSPGLAGNSYEQYF
TRBJ2-7 | . | TRBV7-2 | TGTGCCAGCAGCTTAGGACTTTCCTACGAGCAGTACTTC | CASSLGLSYEQYF
TRBJ2-2 | . | TRBV27 | TGTGCCAGCATCGAGGGTGCGGGTTCCATAAACACCGGGGAGCTGTTTTTT | CASIEGAGSINTGELFF
TRBJ1-3 | . | TRBV7-9 | TGTGCCAGCAGCTTTGCGGGGACTGGAAACACCATATATTTT | CASSFAGTGNTIYF
TRBJ2-2 | . | TRBV12-5 | TGTGCTAGTGGAGTGGGCGCGAACACCGGGGAGCTGTTTTTT | CASGVGANTGELFF
TRBJ2-1 | . | TRBV4-1 | TGCGCCAGCAGCCCCCCCGGGAGCGGCGACAATGAGCAGTTCTTC | CASSPPGSGDNEQFF
TRBJ1-5 | . | TRBV6-1 | TGTGCCAGCAGTGATGGGGCAGTACCCAATCAGCCCCAGCATTTT | CASSDGAVPNQPQHF
TRBJ1-4 | . | TRBV5-1 | TGCGCCAGCGCGGGAGGTGGGGATGAAAAACTGTTTTTT | CASAGGGDEKLFF
TRBJ2-3 | . | TRBV4-3 | TGCGCCAGCAGCCAAGATTGGGGGCGCGTAGATACGCAGTATTTT | CASSQDWGRVDTQYF
TRBJ2-7 | TRBD2 | TRBV15 | TGTGCCACCAGCAGAGCACTAGCGGGAGGTTCGGGGGAGCAGTACTTC | CATSRALAGGSGEQYF
TRBJ2-2 | . | TRBV15 | TGTGCCACCAGCAGAGATCAGAACACCGGGGAGCTGTTTTTT | CATSRDQNTGELFF
TRBJ2-5 | . | TRBV18 | TGTGCCAGCTCACCAATTCCGAGTCAAGAGACCCAGTACTTC | CASSPIPSQETQYF
TRBJ1-5 | TRBD1 | TRBV19 | TGTGCCAGTAGTAATACAGGGGGCCGAGACCGTCAGCCCCAGCATTTT | CASSNTGGRDRQPQHF
TRBJ1-2 | . | TRBV2 | TGTGCCAGCAGTGAATCAACGCGTGGCTACACCTTC | CASSESTRGYTF
TRBJ1-3 | . | TRBV4-1 | TGCGCCAGCAGCGGCCCGGGACGGTCCGGGAGGTCAGGAAACACCATATATTTT | CASSGPGRSGRSGNTIYF
TRBJ1-5 | TRBD1 | TRBV19 | TGTGCCAGTAGTTTTCGACAGGGTGGAAGCAATCAGCCCCAGCATTTT | CASSFRQGGSNQPQHF
TRBJ1-2 | . | TRBV7-9 | TGTGCCAGCAGCGAGAGGACGGGTACAGGGTATGGCTACACCTTC | CASSERTGTGYGYTF
TRBJ2-1 | TRBD2 | TRBV7-7 | TGTGCTAGCAGCCCGCGCGCAGCGGGAGGGCCCGTCGATGAGCAGTTCTTC | CASSPRAAGGPVDEQFF
TRBJ2-1 | . | TRBV5-1 | TGCGCCAGCAGCCCGGACAGCGGCTCCTACAATGAGCAGTTCTTC | CASSPDSGSYNEQFF
TRBJ1-5 | . | TRBV6-1 | TGTGCCAGCAGTCGCGGGGGTTATCAGCCCCAGCATTTT | CASSRGGYQPQHF
TRBJ1-4 | . | TRBV28 | TGTGCCAGCAGAGCAGGGGTGACTAATGAAAAACTGTTTTTT | CASRAGVTNEKLFF
TRBJ2-3 | TRBD2 | TRBV4-3 | TGCGCCAGCAGCCAAGCGGAAGCGGGGAAACCTCCGCAGTATTTT | CASSQAEAGKPPQYF
TRBJ1-1 | . | TRBV5-4 | TGTGCCAGCAGCCTAATCCACCGGTACACTGAAGCTTTCTTT | CASSLIHRYTEAFF
TRBJ2-7 | TRBD2 | TRBV28 | TGTGCCAGCACCCTCCGGACTAGCGGGGGAATCTACGAGCAGTACTTC | CASTLRTSGGIYEQYF
TRBJ2-1 | . | TRBV7-2 | TGTGCCAGCAGCGTTTACGGTCCCAATGAGCAGTTCTTC | CASSVYGPNEQFF
TRBJ1-5 | TRBD1 | TRBV9 | TGTGCCAGCAGCCTCGGGACAGGGATGGGCAATCAGCCCCAGCATTTT | CASSLGTGMGNQPQHF
TRBJ2-7 | TRBD2 | TRBV15 | TGTGCCACCAGCAGATGGAAGTATGGGGCTAGCGGGCTAGGGGGTACCTACGAGCAGTACTTC | CATSRWKYGASGLGGTYEQYF
TRBJ2-4 | . | TRBV28 | TGTGCCAGCAGTTTATCAAAAGCCAAAAACATTCAGTACTTC | CASSLSKAKNIQYF
TRBJ1-3 | . | TRBV10-3 | TGTGCCACAGCCAGGGAAACAGGAAACACCATATATTTT | CATARETGNTIYF
TRBJ1-2 | TRBD1 | TRBV19 | TGTGCCAGTAGACCCCGGGACAGGGACTATGGCTACACCTTC | CASRPRDRDYGYTF
TRBJ2-5 | TRBD2 | TRBV11-3 | TGTGCCAGCAGCTTAGGATTGACTAGCGGGAATAAAGAGACCCAGTACTTC | CASSLGLTSGNKETQYF
TRBJ1-6 | TRBD1 | TRBV6-5 | TGTGCCAGCAGCATCGACAGGGGGGAATCACCCCTCCACTTT | CASSIDRGESPLHF